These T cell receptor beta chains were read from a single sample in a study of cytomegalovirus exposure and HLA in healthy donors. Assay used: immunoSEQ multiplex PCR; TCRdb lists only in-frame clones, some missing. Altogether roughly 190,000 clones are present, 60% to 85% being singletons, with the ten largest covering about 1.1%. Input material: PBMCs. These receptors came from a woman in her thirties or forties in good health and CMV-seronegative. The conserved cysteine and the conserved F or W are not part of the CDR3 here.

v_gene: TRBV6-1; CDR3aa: ASSPTGGRVEQF
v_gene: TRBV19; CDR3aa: ASSRPGNTIY
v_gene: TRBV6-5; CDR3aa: ASSSYSLYGYT
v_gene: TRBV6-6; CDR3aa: ASSVTGSLYGYT
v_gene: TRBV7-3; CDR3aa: ASSFVQGQQF
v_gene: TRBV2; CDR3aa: ASRADLPGGAF
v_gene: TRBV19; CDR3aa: ASSMGQGALRNTIY
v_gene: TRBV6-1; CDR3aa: ASSEDRGSRGYT
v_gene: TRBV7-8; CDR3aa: ASSPGTGGVTEAF
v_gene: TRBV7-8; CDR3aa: ASSLAGDYEQF
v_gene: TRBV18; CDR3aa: ASSPRVAGSGANVLT
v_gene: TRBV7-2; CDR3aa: ASSRWGQDSDTQY
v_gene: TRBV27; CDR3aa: ASSLGQASYEQY
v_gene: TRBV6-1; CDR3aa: ASSERLVDTGELF
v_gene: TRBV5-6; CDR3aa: ASSTSGGNEKLF
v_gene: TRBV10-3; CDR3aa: AIRTGIADYGYT
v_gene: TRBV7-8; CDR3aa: ASSSSGKKNIQY
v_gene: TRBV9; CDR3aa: ASRSSYSSTDTQY
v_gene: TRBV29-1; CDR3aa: SGRSSTDTQY
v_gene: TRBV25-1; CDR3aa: ASSEPPGGAF
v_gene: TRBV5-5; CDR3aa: ASSRGTGAGNYGYT
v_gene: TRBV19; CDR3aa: ASSSRTGGTEAF
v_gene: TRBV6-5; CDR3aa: ASTVHREETQY
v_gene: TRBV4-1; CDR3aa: ASSQAPGQGREKLF
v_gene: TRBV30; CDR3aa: AWSGGDTSSSYNSPLH
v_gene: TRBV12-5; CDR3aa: ASGLVQGGRGEQF
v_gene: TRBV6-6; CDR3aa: ASSYPGQGKNAF
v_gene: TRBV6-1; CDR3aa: ASSVTGVDGKLF
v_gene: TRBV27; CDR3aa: ASSLSGTSGNEQF
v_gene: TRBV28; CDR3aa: ASSGQGARYAF
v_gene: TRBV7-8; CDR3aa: ASSPRGVAYQETQY
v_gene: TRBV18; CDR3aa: ASSPRNTEAF
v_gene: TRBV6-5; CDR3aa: ASSYLAASTDTQY
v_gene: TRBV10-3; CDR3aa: AISEPGQPQH
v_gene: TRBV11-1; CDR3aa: ASSTTPGAYGYT
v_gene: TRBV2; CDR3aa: ASSVAGETQY
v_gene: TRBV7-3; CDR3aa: ASRRGPGTEAF
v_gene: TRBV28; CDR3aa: ASIVGQNQPQH
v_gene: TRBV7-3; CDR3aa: ASRLTGGDTEAF
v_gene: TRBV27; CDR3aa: ASSSRRLAGDNYEQY
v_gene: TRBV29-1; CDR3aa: SVAAGTSGNTIY
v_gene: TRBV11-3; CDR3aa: ASSPRRQGARTGELF
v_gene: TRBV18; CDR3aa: ASSPRSGSGSYNEQF
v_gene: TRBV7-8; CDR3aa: ASSVNSNYGYT
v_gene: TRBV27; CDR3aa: ASSPIQGRGTDTQY
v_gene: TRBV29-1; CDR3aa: SVDGTSGRTLYNEQF
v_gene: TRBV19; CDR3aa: ASSITGGSTEAF
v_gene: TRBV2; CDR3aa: ASSQTGTGTGQGEAF
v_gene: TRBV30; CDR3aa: ACRRGGTEAF
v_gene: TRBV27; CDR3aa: ASSPRRNTEAF
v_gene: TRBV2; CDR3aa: ASSEKGSGRGEQF